This TCR beta chain was identified during a study of PD-1 blockade in mismatch repair-deficient tumors. In the study overall: Patients had eleven to twelve mismatch repair-deficient cancer types and were previously treated and progressing.

Germline CDR1 SEHNR, CDR2 FQNEAQ (reference sequence). Trimming stripped 5 bases from V and 3 bases from J, with 7 bases between. This CDR3 region has 13 residues. General observations from the study: Rapid post-treatment expansion, then contraction, generally preceding radiologic response, marked tumor-resident clones.

For this clone: Its antigen is still unknown.

Sequencing was performed with immunoSEQ multiplex PCR; in TCRdb, only in-frame clones are kept and a portion is missing. The table lists around 130,000 clones, about 88% of them singletons. The TCR-sequenced patients were three responders to pembrolizumab. The receptor was isolated from an adult with mismatch repair-deficient cancer. The chain joins TRBV7-9 to TRBJ2-2; no reliable D call. The material was peripheral blood, obtained roughly 70 weeks after starting pembrolizumab. CDR3 amino acids: CASSGNYTGELFF. For the CDR3, the DNA is TGTGCCAGCAGCGGAAATTACACCGGGGAGCTGTTTTTT.